The T cell receptor (beta chain) described here comes from a study of CD4+ T cells in melanoma. Study outcomes and limitations: Neoantigen-specific CD4+ T cells in melanoma reportedly had diverse differentiation states. CD8+ T cell, macrophage and B cell function reportedly correlated with neoantigen-specific CD4+ T cells.

V lost 5 bases, J lost 0 bases, and 11 bases stayed unmatched. The length of the CDR3 is 17 residues. CDR1 is MNHEY, CDR2 SMNVEV, per germline (reference sequence). This table comes from immunoSEQ multiplex PCR, and its TCRdb copy is limited to in-frame clones, with some not included. The profile shows about 9,200 clones, roughly 65% of them singletons. As for this clone: The antigen is undetermined.

The chain employs TRBV27 and TRBJ2-5; 8 bases are shared with TRBD1. The source is a human donor with melanoma. The specimen was cells from a culture (not recorded whether cultured in vitro). The CDR3 sequence is CASSMTGAPGNQETQYF. CDR3 DNA sequence: TGTGCCAGCAGTATGACAGGGGCGCCAGGGAACCAAGAGACCCAGTACTTC.